Sequencing of this T cell receptor (beta chain) was carried out in a study of blood T cell repertoires in COVID-19. Measured with immunoSEQ multiplex PCR; TCRdb has only the in-frame clones, and not every one. The profile shows around 330,000 clones, about 88% of them singletons. Germline V gene data show CDR1 as MNHEY and CDR2 as SVGAGI. With 6 bases clipped from V and 13 bases from J, the junction kept 9 bases outside the gene matches. The CDR3 runs to 12 residues. The sequenced material came from PBMCs or T cells enriched from blood (not recorded which). The rearrangement links TRBV6-5 to TRBJ2-7; TRBD1 matches at 10 bases. This TCR came from a woman in her forties who had recovered from COVID-19. The CDR3 reads CASSPRTGGFYF. The CDR3, as DNA: TGTGCCAGCAGCCCCCGGACAGGGGGGTTTTACTTC.